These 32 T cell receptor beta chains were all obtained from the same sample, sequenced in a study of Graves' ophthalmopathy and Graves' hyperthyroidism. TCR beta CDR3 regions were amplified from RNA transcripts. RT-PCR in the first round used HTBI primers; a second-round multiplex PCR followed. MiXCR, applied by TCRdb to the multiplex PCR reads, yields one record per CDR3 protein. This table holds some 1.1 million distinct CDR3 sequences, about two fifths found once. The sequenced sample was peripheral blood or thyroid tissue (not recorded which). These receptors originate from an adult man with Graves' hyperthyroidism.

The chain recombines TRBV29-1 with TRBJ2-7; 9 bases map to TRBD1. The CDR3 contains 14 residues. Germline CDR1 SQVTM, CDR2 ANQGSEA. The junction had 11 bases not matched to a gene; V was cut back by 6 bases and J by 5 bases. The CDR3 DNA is TGCAGCGTCGAAAGGTCGACAGGGGGTGACGAGCAGTACTTC. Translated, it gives CSVERSTGGDEQYF.

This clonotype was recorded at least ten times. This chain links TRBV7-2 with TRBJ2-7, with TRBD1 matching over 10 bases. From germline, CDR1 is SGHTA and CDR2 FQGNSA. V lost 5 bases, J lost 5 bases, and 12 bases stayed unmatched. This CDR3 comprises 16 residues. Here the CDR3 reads CASSLGWGQGRDEQYF. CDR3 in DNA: TGTGCCAGCAGCCTCGGGTGGGGACAGGGGCGCGACGAGCAGTACTTC. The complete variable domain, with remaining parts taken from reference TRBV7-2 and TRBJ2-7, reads GAGVSQSPSNKVTEKGKDVELRCDPISGHTALYWYRQSLGQGLEFLIYFQGNSAPDKSGLPSDRFSAERTGGSVSTLTIQRTQQEDSAVYLCASSLGWGQGRDEQYFGPGTRLTVT.

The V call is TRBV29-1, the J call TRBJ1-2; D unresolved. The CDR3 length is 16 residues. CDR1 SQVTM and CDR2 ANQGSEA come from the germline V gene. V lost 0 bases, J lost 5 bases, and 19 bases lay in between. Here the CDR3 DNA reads TGCAGCGTTGAAGATCGTCCAGGTGGTGCGGTGTATGGCTACACCTTC. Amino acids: CSVEDRPGGAVYGYTF.

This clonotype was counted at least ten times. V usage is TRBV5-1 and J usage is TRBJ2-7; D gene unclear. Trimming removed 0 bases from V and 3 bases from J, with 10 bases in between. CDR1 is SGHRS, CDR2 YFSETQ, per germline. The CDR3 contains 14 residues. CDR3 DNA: TGCGCCAGCAGCTTGGTTGAGTATCACTACGAGCAGTACTTC. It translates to CASSLVEYHYEQYF. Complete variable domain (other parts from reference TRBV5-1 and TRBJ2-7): KAGVTQTPRYLIKTRGQQVTLSCSPISGHRSVSWYQQTPGQGLQFLFEYFSETQRNKGNFPGRFSGRQFSNSRSEMNVSTLELGDSALYLCASSLVEYHYEQYFGPGTRLTVT.

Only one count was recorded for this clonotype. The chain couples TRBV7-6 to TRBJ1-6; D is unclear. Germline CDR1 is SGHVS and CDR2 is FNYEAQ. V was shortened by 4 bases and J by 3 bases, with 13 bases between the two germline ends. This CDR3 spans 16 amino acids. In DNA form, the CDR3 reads TGTGCCAGCAGCTGGGGAGCGGGCCGCTATAATTCACCCCTCCACTTT. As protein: CASSWGAGRYNSPLHF. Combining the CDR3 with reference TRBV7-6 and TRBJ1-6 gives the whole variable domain GAGVSQSPRYKVTKRGQDVALRCDPISGHVSLYWYRQALGQGPEFLTYFNYEAQQDKSGLPNDRFSAERPEGSISTLTIQRTEQRDSAMYRCASSWGAGRYNSPLHFGNGTRLTVT.

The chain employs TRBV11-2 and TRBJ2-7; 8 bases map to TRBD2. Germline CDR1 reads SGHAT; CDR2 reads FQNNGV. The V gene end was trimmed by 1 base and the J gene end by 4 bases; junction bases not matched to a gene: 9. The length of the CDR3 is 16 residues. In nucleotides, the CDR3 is TGTGCCAGCAGCTTAGGAGGATGGGCGGGGGGATACGAGCAGTACTTC. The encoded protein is CASSLGGWAGGYEQYF.

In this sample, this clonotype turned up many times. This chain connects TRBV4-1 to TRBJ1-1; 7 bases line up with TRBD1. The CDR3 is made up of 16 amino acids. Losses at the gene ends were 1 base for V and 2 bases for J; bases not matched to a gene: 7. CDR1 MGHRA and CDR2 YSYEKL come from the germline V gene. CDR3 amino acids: CASSQGPGQLNTEAFF. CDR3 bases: TGCGCCAGCAGCCAAGGGCCGGGACAGCTCAACACTGAAGCTTTCTTT.

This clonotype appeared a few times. The DNA for the CDR3 is TGCGCCAGCAGCTTGGGTACTTTGGGGTTTGATTCACCCCTCCACTTT. This translates into CASSLGTLGFDSPLHF. The V call is TRBV5-1, the J call TRBJ1-6; D remains ambiguous. Deletions cut 0 bases from V and 8 bases from J, with 15 bases between. The CDR3 is 16 amino acids. Per the germline V gene, CDR1 is SGHRS and CDR2 is YFSETQ.

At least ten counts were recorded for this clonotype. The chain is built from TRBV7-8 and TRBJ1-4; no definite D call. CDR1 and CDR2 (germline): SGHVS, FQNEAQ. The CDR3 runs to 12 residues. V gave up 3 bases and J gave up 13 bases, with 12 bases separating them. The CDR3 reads CASSFENEGLFF. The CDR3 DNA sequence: TGTGCCAGCAGCTTTGAGAACGAAGGACTGTTTTTT.

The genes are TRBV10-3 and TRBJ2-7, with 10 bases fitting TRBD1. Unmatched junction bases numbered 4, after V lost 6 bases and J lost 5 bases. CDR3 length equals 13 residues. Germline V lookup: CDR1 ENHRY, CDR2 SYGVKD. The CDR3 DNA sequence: TGTGCCATCAGCGAGACAGGGGGCGACGAGCAGTACTTC. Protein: CAISETGGDEQYF.

The CDR3 bases are TGTGCCAGCAAAGAATGGGCCCAGGGAGTTTTTGAGCCCCAGCATTTT. Translation: CASKEWAQGVFEPQHF. The chain is built from TRBV10-3 and TRBJ1-5, with D maybe TRBD1 (5 bases). The germline V gene encodes CDR1 ENHRY and CDR2 SYGVKD. Trimming removed 10 bases from V and 8 bases from J, with 27 bases in between. The CDR3 extends over 16 amino acids.

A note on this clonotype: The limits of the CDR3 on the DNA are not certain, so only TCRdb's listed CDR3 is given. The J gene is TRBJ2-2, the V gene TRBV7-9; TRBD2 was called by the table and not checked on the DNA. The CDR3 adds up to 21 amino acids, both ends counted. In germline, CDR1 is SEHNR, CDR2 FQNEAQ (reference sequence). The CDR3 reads CASSFYICSARPQTNTGELFF.

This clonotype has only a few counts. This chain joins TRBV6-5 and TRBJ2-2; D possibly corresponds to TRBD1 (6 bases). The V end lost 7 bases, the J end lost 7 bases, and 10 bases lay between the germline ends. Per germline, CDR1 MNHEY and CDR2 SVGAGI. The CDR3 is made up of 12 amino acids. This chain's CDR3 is CASTTGHGELFF. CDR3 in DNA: TGTGCCAGCACCACAGGGCACGGGGAGCTGTTTTTT.

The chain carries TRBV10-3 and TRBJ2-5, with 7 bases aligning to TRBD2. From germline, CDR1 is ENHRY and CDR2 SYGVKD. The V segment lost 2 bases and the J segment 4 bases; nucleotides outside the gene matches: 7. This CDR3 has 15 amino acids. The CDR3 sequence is CAISERQGGRETQYF. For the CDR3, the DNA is TGTGCCATCAGTGAGCGGCAGGGAGGGAGAGAGACCCAGTACTTC.

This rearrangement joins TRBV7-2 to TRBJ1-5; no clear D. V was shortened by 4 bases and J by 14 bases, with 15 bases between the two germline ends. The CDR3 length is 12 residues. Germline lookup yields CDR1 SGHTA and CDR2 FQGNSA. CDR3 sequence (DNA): TGTGCCAGCAGCTACCGAGGCAGCTACGAGCATTTT. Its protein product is CASSYRGSYEHF.

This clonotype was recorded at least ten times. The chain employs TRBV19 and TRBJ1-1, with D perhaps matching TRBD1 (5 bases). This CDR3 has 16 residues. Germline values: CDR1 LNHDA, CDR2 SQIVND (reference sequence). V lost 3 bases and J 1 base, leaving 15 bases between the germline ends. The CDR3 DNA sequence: TGTGCCAGTAGTATTTCCTTAGGACAAGCGAACACTGAAGCTTTCTTT. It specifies CASSISLGQANTEAFF.

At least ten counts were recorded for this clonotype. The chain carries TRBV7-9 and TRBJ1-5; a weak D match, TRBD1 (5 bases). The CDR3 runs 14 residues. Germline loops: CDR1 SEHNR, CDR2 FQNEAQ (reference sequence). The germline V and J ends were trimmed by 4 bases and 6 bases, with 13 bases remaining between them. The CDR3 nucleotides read TGTGCCAGCAGCTCCTCAGGGTTAAGTCAGCCCCAGCATTTT. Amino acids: CASSSSGLSQPQHF.

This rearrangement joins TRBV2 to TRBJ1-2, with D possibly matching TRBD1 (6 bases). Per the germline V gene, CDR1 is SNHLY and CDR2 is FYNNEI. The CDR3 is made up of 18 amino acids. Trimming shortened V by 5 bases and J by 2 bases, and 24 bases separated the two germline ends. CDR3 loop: CASSYLGAASLLNYGYTF. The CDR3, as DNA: TGTGCCAGCAGTTACTTGGGGGCGGCCAGTCTTTTAAACTATGGCTACACCTTC.

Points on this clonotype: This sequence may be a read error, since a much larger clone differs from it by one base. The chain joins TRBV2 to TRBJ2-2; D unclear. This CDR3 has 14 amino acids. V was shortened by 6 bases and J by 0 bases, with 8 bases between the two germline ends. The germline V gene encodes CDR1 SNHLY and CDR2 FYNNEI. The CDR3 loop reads CASSHSANTGELFF. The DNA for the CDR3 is TGTGCCAGCAGCCATTCCGCGAACACCGGGGAGCTGTTTTTT.

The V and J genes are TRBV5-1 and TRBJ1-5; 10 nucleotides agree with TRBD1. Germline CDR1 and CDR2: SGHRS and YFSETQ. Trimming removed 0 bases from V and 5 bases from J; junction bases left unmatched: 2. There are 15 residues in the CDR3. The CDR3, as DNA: TGCGCCAGCAGCTTGGATGGGACAGGGGATCAGCCCCAGCATTTT. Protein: CASSLDGTGDQPQHF.

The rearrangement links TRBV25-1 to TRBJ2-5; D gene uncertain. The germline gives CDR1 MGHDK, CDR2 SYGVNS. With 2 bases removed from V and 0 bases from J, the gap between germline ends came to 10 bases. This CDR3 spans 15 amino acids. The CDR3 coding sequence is TGTGCCAGCAGTGAAACTGGGAAGGACCAAGAGACCCAGTACTTC. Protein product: CASSETGKDQETQYF. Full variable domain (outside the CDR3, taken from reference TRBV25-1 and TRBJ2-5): EADIYQTPRYLVIGTGKKITLECSQTMGHDKMYWYQQDPGMELHLIHYSYGVNSTEKGDLSSESTVSRIRTEHFPLTLESARPSHTSQYLCASSETGKDQETQYFGPGTRLLVL.

Written as DNA, the CDR3 is TGTGCCAGCAGTTCCCCCCCGGGACCCCACACGCGTAGCAATCAGCCCCAGCATTTT. Protein sequence: CASSSPPGPHTRSNQPQHF. The genes are TRBV2 and TRBJ1-5; perhaps TRBD1 as D (5 bases). Germline V gene lookup returns CDR1 SNHLY and CDR2 FYNNEI. Trimming stripped 5 bases from V and 0 bases from J, with 23 bases between. The CDR3 runs 19 residues.

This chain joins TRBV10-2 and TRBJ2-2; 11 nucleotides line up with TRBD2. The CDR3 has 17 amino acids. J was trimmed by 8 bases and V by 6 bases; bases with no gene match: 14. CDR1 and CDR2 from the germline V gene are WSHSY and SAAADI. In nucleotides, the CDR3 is TGCGCCAGCAGAAGGACTAGCGGGTGGGGAGTAGGGGGGGAGCTGTTTTTT. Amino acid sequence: CASRRTSGWGVGGELFF.

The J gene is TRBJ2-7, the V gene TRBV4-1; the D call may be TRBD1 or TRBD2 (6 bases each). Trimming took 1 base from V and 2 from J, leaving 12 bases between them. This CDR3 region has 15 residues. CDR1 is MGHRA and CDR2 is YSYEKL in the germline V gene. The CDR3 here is CASSQAGRDTYEQYF. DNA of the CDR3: TGCGCCAGCAGCCAAGCGGGGCGGGACACCTACGAGCAGTACTTC.

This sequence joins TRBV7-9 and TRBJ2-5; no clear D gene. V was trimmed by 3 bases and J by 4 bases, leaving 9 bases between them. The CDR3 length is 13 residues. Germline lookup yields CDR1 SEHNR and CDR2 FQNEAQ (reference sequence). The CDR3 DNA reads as TGTGCCAGCAGCTTGACCTCGTTAGAGACCCAGTACTTC. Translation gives CASSLTSLETQYF.

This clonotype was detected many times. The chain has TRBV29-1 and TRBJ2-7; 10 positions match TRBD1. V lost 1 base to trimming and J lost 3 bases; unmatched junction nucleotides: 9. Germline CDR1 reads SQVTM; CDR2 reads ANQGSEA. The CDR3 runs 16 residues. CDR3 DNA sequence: TGCAGCGTTGAAGGGGGTGGGGACAGGGGAATCTACGAGCAGTACTTC. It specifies CSVEGGGDRGIYEQYF.

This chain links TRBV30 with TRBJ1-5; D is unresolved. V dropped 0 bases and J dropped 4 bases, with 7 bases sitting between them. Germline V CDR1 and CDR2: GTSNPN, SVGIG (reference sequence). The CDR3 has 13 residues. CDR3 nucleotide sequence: TGTGCCTGGAGTGTTCAGCCAAATCAGCCCCAGCATTTT. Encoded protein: CAWSVQPNQPQHF.

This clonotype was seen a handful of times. The CDR3, as DNA: TGTGCCAGCAGCAGGTTCAGGGGCGTGGACGAGCAGTACTTC. Residues: CASSRFRGVDEQYF. V is TRBV10-3 and J is TRBJ2-7; tentative D call: TRBD1 (6 bases). CDR1 is ENHRY and CDR2 is SYGVKD in the germline V gene. The CDR3 covers 14 residues. The V and J ends lost 10 bases and 5 bases respectively, with 21 bases between them.

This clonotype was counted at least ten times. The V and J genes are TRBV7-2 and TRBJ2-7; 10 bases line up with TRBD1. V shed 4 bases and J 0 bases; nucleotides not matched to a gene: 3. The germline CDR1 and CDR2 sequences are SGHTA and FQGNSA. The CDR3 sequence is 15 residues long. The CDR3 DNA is TGTGCCAGCAGCTCCGGGACAGGGGCCTCCTACGAGCAGTACTTC. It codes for CASSSGTGASYEQYF.

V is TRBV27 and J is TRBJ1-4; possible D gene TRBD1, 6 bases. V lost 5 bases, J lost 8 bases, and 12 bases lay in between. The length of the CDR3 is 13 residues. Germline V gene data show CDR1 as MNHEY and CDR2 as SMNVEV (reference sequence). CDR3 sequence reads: CASSIKTGEKLFF. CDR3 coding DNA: TGTGCCAGCAGTATCAAAACAGGGGAAAAACTGTTTTTT.

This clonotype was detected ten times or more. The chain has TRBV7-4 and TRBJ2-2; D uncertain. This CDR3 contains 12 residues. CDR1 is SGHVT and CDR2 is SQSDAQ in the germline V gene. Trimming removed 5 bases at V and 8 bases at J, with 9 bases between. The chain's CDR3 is CASSPPVGELFF. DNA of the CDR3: TGTGCCAGCAGCCCACCTGTGGGGGAGCTGTTTTTT.

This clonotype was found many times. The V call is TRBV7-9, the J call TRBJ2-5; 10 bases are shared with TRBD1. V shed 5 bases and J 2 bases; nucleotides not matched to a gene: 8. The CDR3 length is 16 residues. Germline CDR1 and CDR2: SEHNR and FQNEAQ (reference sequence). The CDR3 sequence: CASSPPDRGQQETQYF. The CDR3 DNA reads TGTGCCAGCAGCCCACCCGACAGGGGGCAACAAGAGACCCAGTACTTC.